This is a list of T cell receptor beta chains from one sample in a study of OX40 agonist ivuxolimab in advanced cancers. Profiled with immunoSEQ multiplex PCR; TCRdb holds only in-frame clones, not every one. Of approximately 86,000 clones in the sample, roughly 86% were seen once. The sequencing here drew on CD4+ or CD8+ T cells sorted from blood, taken in a trial of the OX40 agonist ivuxolimab. The receptors were gathered from an adult with an advanced solid tumor such as melanoma, head and neck, liver or kidney cancer. Each CDR3 is given with its conserved first and last residue. D genes are given only for firm matches. Part of the rows lack a size; the others show once, few, many or a class for expanded clones.

J: TRBJ2-2
V: TRBV19
size: -
D: -
DNA: TGTGCCAGTAGGTACTCCGGGACTCCTAACACCGGGGAGCTGTTTTTT
CDR3: CASRYSGTPNTGELFF

J: TRBJ1-6
V: TRBV30
size: -
D: -
DNA: TGTGCCTGGAGGCCCACGGGGGGTCGCAATTCACCCCTCCACTTT
CDR3: CAWRPTGGRNSPLHF

J: TRBJ2-3
V: TRBV11-2
size: few
D: -
DNA: TGTGCCAGCAGCTTAGATGTGAATACGCAGTATTTT
CDR3: CASSLDVNTQYF

J: TRBJ1-1
V: TRBV19
size: -
D: TRBD1
DNA: TGTGCCAGTAGTCCCCCTAGGGGGCTCCCTGAAGCTTTCTTT
CDR3: CASSPPRGLPEAFF

J: TRBJ1-3
V: TRBV4-1
size: once
D: -
DNA: TGCGCCAGCAGCCAAGGACCCCTGGGCTCTGGAAACACCATATATTTT
CDR3: CASSQGPLGSGNTIYF

J: TRBJ1-2
V: TRBV19
size: -
D: -
DNA: TGTGCCAGTAGTTTTTCGGTTTGGGATGGCTACACCTTC
CDR3: CASSFSVWDGYTF

J: TRBJ1-3
V: TRBV9
size: -
D: -
DNA: TGTGCCAGCAGCCCTGGCTCTGGAAACACCACATATTTT
CDR3: CASSPGSGNTTYF

J: TRBJ2-7
V: TRBV27
size: -
D: TRBD1
DNA: TGTGCCAGCAGTTCATTTCAGACAGGGCCGGGGGAGCAGTACTTC
CDR3: CASSSFQTGPGEQYF

J: TRBJ2-2
V: TRBV5-1
size: -
D: -
DNA: TGCGCCAGCAGCTTGGAGGGCAGACGCCCTGGGACCGGGGAGCTGTTTTTT
CDR3: CASSLEGRRPGTGELFF

J: TRBJ2-7
V: TRBV7-8
size: few
D: -
DNA: TGTGCCAGCAGCTTATTTCAGGGGCCGAGTTACGAGCAGTACTTC
CDR3: CASSLFQGPSYEQYF

J: TRBJ1-4
V: TRBV18
size: -
D: TRBD1
DNA: TGTGCCAGCTCACTCGGACAGGGCGGAAAACTGTTTTTT
CDR3: CASSLGQGGKLFF

J: TRBJ1-2
V: TRBV7-9
size: -
D: -
DNA: TGTGCCAGCAGCTCCCCGACAGGCAATAACTTCTATGGCTACACCTTC
CDR3: CASSSPTGNNFYGYTF

J: TRBJ2-1
V: TRBV6-1
size: -
D: -
DNA: TGTGCCAGCAGTGGAGGAGAACAGTCCATCTCCTACAATGAGCAGTTCTTC
CDR3: CASSGGEQSISYNEQFF

J: TRBJ1-1
V: TRBV7-6
size: -
D: -
DNA: TGTGCCAGCAGCTTAGGGCCCCCGACTGAAGCTTTCTTT
CDR3: CASSLGPPTEAFF

J: TRBJ1-3
V: TRBV5-1
size: -
D: -
DNA: TGCGCCAGCAGCACGCAAGTATTAGGCACTGGAAACACCATATATTTT
CDR3: CASSTQVLGTGNTIYF

J: TRBJ1-6
V: TRBV2
size: few
D: -
DNA: TGTGCCAGCCGTTCCTATAATTCACCCCTCCACTTT
CDR3: CASRSYNSPLHF

J: TRBJ1-4
V: TRBV2
size: -
D: -
DNA: TGTGCCAGCAGTGAGCGGGACACTCCAACTAATGAAAAACTGTTTTTT
CDR3: CASSERDTPTNEKLFF

J: TRBJ2-1
V: TRBV7-9
size: -
D: -
DNA: TGTGCCAGCAGCCCTAAGAGGGGGAAGGGTCATGAGCAGTTCTTC
CDR3: CASSPKRGKGHEQFF

J: TRBJ1-1
V: TRBV9
size: -
D: -
DNA: TGTGCCAGCAACAATGGAAGGGGCTCCACTGAAGCTTTCTTT
CDR3: CASNNGRGSTEAFF